The clone carrying this TCR beta chain was detected only a few times. This specimen belongs to a study of T-cell memory formation after mild COVID-19. Overall study context: TCR clusters were largely donor specific.

Germline V lookup: CDR1 SGHRS, CDR2 YFSETQ. V was pared by 2 bases and J by 7 bases, with 10 bases between. The CDR3 is 13 residues long. TCRdb called the 5' RACE reads again in MiXCR, with one record for every CDR3 protein. The sample lists around 300,000 distinct CDR3 sequences; approximately 14% were seen once. The material sequenced was PBMCs or a T cell subset sorted from them (not recorded which). The TCR comes from a man between 18 and 35 years old who had mild COVID-19 (a few samples of this study predate the infection). Cell type and time point are not known. This chain joins TRBV5-1 and TRBJ2-1, with D hard to call. CDR3 DNA sequence: TGCGCCAGCAGCTTACAGTTAAGGAATGAGCAGTTCTTC. As protein: CASSLQLRNEQFF.